The 11 T cell receptor beta chains given below trace back to one sample, sequenced in a study of blood T cell repertoires in COVID-19. TCRdb's table, derived via immunoSEQ multiplex PCR, lists solely in-frame clones and lacks some. The sample carries 70,000 to 95,000 clones, roughly nine tenths recorded once. Specimen: peripheral blood. The receptors here all came from a man in his fifties or sixties with COVID-19, enrolled during active disease.

The gene calls are TRBV30 and TRBJ2-7; TRBD1 matches 7 bases. The CDR3 loop spans 12 amino acids. Unmatched junction bases numbered 4, after V lost 5 bases and J lost 3 bases. CDR1 is GTSNPN and CDR2 is SVGIG in the germline V gene (reference sequence). CDR3 DNA sequence: TGTGCCTGGGGGGACAGTCGCTACGAGCAGTACTTC. This translates into CAWGDSRYEQYF.

The sample holds a few counts of this clone. The chain has TRBV7-3 and TRBJ2-1; weak D call: TRBD2 (6 bases). Germline CDR1 and CDR2: SGHTA and FQGTGA. V was clipped by 5 bases and J by 6 bases, with 14 bases between them. The CDR3 sequence is 14 residues long. The CDR3 loop reads CASSPMGGSNEQFF. The CDR3, as DNA: TGTGCCAGCAGCCCAATGGGGGGATCCAATGAGCAGTTCTTC.

Only one count was recorded for this clone. This chain links TRBV3-1 (or the pseudogene TRBV3-2) with TRBJ2-5; TRBD2 matches 7 bases. J lost 0 bases, V lost 8 bases, and 3 bases had no gene match. Germline CDR1 is LGHDT and CDR2 is YNNKEL (reference sequence). This CDR3 has 13 residues. The CDR3 loop reads CASGRVNQETQYF. CDR3 coding DNA: TGTGCCAGCGGGAGGGTAAACCAAGAGACCCAGTACTTC.

The chain uses TRBV6-1 and TRBJ1-2, with 8 bases aligning to TRBD1. CDR1 and CDR2 (germline): MNHNS, SASEGT. V lost 1 base, J lost 3 bases, and 4 bases stayed unmatched. This CDR3 comprises 15 residues. The CDR3 here is CASSEEGRGHYGYTF. For the CDR3, the DNA is TGTGCCAGCAGTGAAGAGGGCAGGGGGCACTATGGCTACACCTTC.

This CDR3 reads CASSRGQEVYGYTF. Written as DNA, the CDR3 is TGTGCCAGTAGTAGGGGACAGGAGGTTTATGGCTACACCTTC. The rearrangement joins TRBV19 to TRBJ1-2; 8 nucleotides align to TRBD1. Germline CDR1 LNHDA, CDR2 SQIVND (reference sequence). V shed 4 bases, J shed 5 bases, and the junction held 6 bases outside the gene matches. CDR3 length equals 14 residues.

This sequence joins TRBV24-1 and TRBJ2-3, with TRBD1 as a possible D gene (6 bases). V was trimmed by 3 bases and J by 4 bases, leaving 13 bases between them. CDR3 length: 15 residues. Germline V gene sequence: CDR1 KGHDR, CDR2 SFDVKD. The CDR3: CATSDKQGSPDTQYF. The CDR3 nucleotides are TGTGCCACCAGTGATAAACAGGGCTCCCCAGATACGCAGTATTTT.

In DNA form, the CDR3 reads TGTGCCAGTATCCAGGGACAGGGACATGGCTACACCTTC. It is translated as CASIQGQGHGYTF. V and J are TRBV19 and TRBJ1-2, with 9 bases that match TRBD1. Trimming at V came to 7 bases and at J to 6 bases, leaving 6 bases not matched to a gene. This CDR3 comprises 13 residues. CDR1 and CDR2 from the germline V gene are LNHDA and SQIVND (reference sequence). The entire variable domain, with the rest obtained from reference TRBV19 and TRBJ1-2, is as follows: DGGITQSPKYLFRKEGQNVTLSCEQNLNHDAMYWYRQDPGQGLRLIYYSQIVNDFQKGDIAEGYSVSREKKESFPLTVTSAQKNPTAFYLCASIQGQGHGYTFGSGTRLTVV.

The chain couples TRBV2 to TRBJ2-5, with 10 bases that match TRBD2. Germline V gene sequence: CDR1 SNHLY, CDR2 FYNNEI. This CDR3 has 15 residues. J gave up 4 bases and V 8 bases, and 10 bases lay outside the gene matches. The CDR3 spells CASSLRSSGRETQYF. The CDR3 DNA is TGTGCCAGCTCCTTACGGTCTAGCGGGAGAGAGACCCAGTACTTC.

This chain links TRBV11-2 with TRBJ2-7; 7 nucleotides line up with TRBD2. Germline V gene lookup returns CDR1 SGHAT and CDR2 FQNNGV. The CDR3 has 15 amino acids. The V segment lost 2 bases and the J segment 7 bases; nucleotides outside the gene matches: 11. CDR3 nucleotides: TGTGCCAGCAGCTTAACCGCGGGAGAGAGTCGAGAGCAGTACTTC. Translated, it gives CASSLTAGESREQYF.

V and J are TRBV18 and TRBJ1-2; 7 bases align to TRBD1. The germline V gene encodes CDR1 KGHSH and CDR2 LQKENI. The CDR3 sequence is 17 residues long. V dropped 0 bases and J dropped 4; count of bases not matched to a gene: 11. CDR3 nucleotides: TGTGCCAGCTCACCACCGCTAACAGGGGCTGTAGGCTATGGCTACACCTTC. It yields the protein CASSPPLTGAVGYGYTF.

The V gene is TRBV4-1, the J gene TRBJ2-1; the match to TRBD2 covers 9 bases. V shed 3 bases, J shed 7 bases, and the junction held 4 bases outside the gene matches. The CDR3 covers 14 residues. Germline V CDR1 and CDR2: MGHRA, YSYEKL. CDR3 sequence: CASSQGLAENEQFF. The DNA for the CDR3 is TGCGCCAGCAGCCAGGGACTAGCTGAAAATGAGCAGTTCTTC.